The 28 T cell receptor beta chains below all came from one sample that was sequenced in a study of OX40 agonist ivuxolimab in advanced cancers. Method: immunoSEQ multiplex PCR; TCRdb's copy keeps in-frame clones and lacks some. The data hold some 50,000 clones, with around nine tenths observed a single time. The specimen was CD4+ or CD8+ T cells sorted from blood, collected in a trial of the OX40 agonist ivuxolimab. These receptors all stem from an adult with an advanced solid tumor such as melanoma, head and neck, liver or kidney cancer.

CDR3 residues: CASSEPGLAGAETQYF. The CDR3 bases are TGTGCCAGCAGCGAACCGGGACTAGCGGGGGCAGAGACCCAGTACTTC. The V and J genes are TRBV6-1 and TRBJ2-5; 14 nucleotides line up with TRBD2. V gave up 6 bases and J gave up 4 bases; unmatched junction bases: 7. Germline-derived CDR1 and CDR2 are MNHNS and SASEGT. There are 16 residues in the CDR3.

The rearrangement links TRBV27 to TRBJ2-3; no definite D call. The CDR3 has 13 residues. Between the trimmed V and J ends, which lost 3 bases and 0 bases, there was a span of 4 bases. Per the germline V gene, CDR1 is MNHEY and CDR2 is SMNVEV (reference sequence). The CDR3 coding sequence is TGTGCCAGCAGTTTCCCTAGCACAGATACGCAGTATTTT. Protein sequence: CASSFPSTDTQYF.

The chain has TRBV7-9 and TRBJ2-3, with 7 bases that match TRBD1. The germline gives CDR1 SEHNR, CDR2 FQNEAQ (reference sequence). V dropped 5 bases and J dropped 7; count of bases not matched to a gene: 18. CDR3 length: 17 amino acids. In DNA form, the CDR3 reads TGTGCCAGCAGCCCCTGGGTCCCCGACAGGGTTGAGTATACGCAGTATTTT. Translation gives CASSPWVPDRVEYTQYF.

The J gene is TRBJ2-5, the V gene TRBV4-1; D is unclear. CDR3 size: 15 residues. From germline, CDR1 is MGHRA and CDR2 YSYEKL. V lost 0 bases, J lost 5 bases, and 13 bases lay in between. CDR3 sequence reads: CASSQDQDPLETQYF. The CDR3 DNA reads as TGCGCCAGCAGCCAAGATCAAGACCCCCTGGAGACCCAGTACTTC.

The chain joins TRBV5-1 to TRBJ2-2; TRBD2 matches 7 bases. The CDR3 has 14 amino acids. Germline lookup yields CDR1 SGHRS and CDR2 YFSETQ. The junction had 4 bases not matched to a gene; V was cut back by 5 bases and J by 3 bases. CDR3 in amino acids: CASRRLADTGELFF. For the CDR3, the DNA is TGCGCCAGCAGAAGGCTAGCGGACACCGGGGAGCTGTTTTTT.

In its sample, this clone was seen once. The gene calls are TRBV19 and TRBJ2-7; D is unclear. This CDR3 contains 14 residues. In germline, CDR1 is LNHDA, CDR2 SQIVND (reference sequence). V lost 1 base and J lost 3, with 10 bases in between. Here the CDR3 reads CASSIAGSFYEQYF. In DNA, the CDR3 is TGTGCCAGTAGTATAGCTGGCAGTTTCTACGAGCAGTACTTC.

The V call is TRBV7-9, the J call TRBJ2-1; D is undetermined. The CDR3 consists of 17 residues. Trimming took 4 bases from V and 0 from J, leaving 16 bases between them. The germline gives CDR1 SEHNR, CDR2 FQNEAQ (reference sequence). CDR3 loop: CASSSHLVADSYNEQFF. CDR3 in DNA: TGTGCCAGCAGCTCCCACTTGGTGGCGGACTCCTACAATGAGCAGTTCTTC.

The rearrangement joins TRBV5-8 to TRBJ2-7; 8 bases match TRBD2. The CDR3 runs to 16 residues. CDR1 and CDR2 from the germline V gene are SGHTS and YDEGEE. V trimming: 4 bases; J trimming: 4 bases; junction bases outside the gene matches: 13. In DNA, the CDR3 is TGTGCCAGCAGCACCCCTAAAGCGGGAGCCAAGTACGAGCAGTACTTC. It translates to CASSTPKAGAKYEQYF.

The rearrangement links TRBV30 to TRBJ2-1; D remains unclear. V lost 8 bases and J lost 6, with 14 bases in between. The germline gives CDR1 GTSNPN, CDR2 SVGIG (reference sequence). This CDR3 has 12 residues. CDR3 in DNA: TGTGCCGCTGCCCCCGACCCCAATGAGCAGTTCTTC. This sequence encodes CAAAPDPNEQFF.

This rearrangement joins TRBV11-2 to TRBJ2-5; 7 bases line up with TRBD2. This CDR3 is 14 amino acids long. Germline-derived CDR1 and CDR2 are SGHAT and FQNNGV. With V trimmed by 1 base and J by 5 bases, 4 bases remained unmatched. CDR3 sequence reads: CASSLGGGWETQYF. The CDR3 DNA follows: TGTGCCAGCAGCTTAGGGGGGGGTTGGGAGACCCAGTACTTC. The full variable domain, rest sourced from reference TRBV11-2 and TRBJ2-5, is EAGVAQSPRYKIIEKRQSVAFWCNPISGHATLYWYQQILGQGPKLLIQFQNNGVVDDSQLPKDRFSAERLKGVDSTLKIQPAKLEDSAVYLCASSLGGGWETQYFGPGTRLLVL.

This rearrangement joins TRBV5-1 to TRBJ2-7; D gene unclear. Germline V gives CDR1 SGHRS, CDR2 YFSETQ. There are 13 residues in the CDR3. Trimming pared 3 bases from V and 6 bases from J, leaving 13 bases between. CDR3 region: CASSSRLAGEQYF. The CDR3 nucleotides read TGCGCCAGCAGCTCGAGACTGGCAGGCGAGCAGTACTTC. The whole variable domain, filled in from reference TRBV5-1 and TRBJ2-7, reads KAGVTQTPRYLIKTRGQQVTLSCSPISGHRSVSWYQQTPGQGLQFLFEYFSETQRNKGNFPGRFSGRQFSNSRSEMNVSTLELGDSALYLCASSSRLAGEQYFGPGTRLTVT.

This chain connects TRBV19 to TRBJ2-6; D uncertain. Deletions cut 3 bases from V and 0 bases from J, with 9 bases between. The germline CDR1 and CDR2 sequences are LNHDA and SQIVND (reference sequence). The CDR3 is 16 amino acids. The CDR3 here is CASSIPANSGANVLTF. CDR3 coding DNA: TGTGCCAGTAGTATCCCAGCAAACTCTGGGGCCAACGTCCTGACTTTC.

V usage is TRBV28 and J usage is TRBJ2-3; D is perhaps TRBD2 (5 bases). V dropped 2 bases and J dropped 0 bases, with 6 bases sitting between them. Germline loops: CDR1 MDHEN, CDR2 SYDVKM. The CDR3 is made up of 14 amino acids. The CDR3 DNA sequence: TGTGCCAGCAGTTTAGGAGGAAGCACAGATACGCAGTATTTT. It specifies CASSLGGSTDTQYF.

This rearrangement joins TRBV9 to TRBJ1-4; D is possibly TRBD1 (6 bases). V was cut by 4 bases and J by 7 bases, with 23 bases left in between. CDR3 length: 17 amino acids. Germline CDR1 and CDR2: SGDLS and YYNGEE. In nucleotides, the CDR3 is TGTGCCAGCAGCTCGACATTTGGCACAGGGTTGTTTGAAAAACTGTTTTTT. This translates into CASSSTFGTGLFEKLFF.

The chain recombines TRBV7-9 with TRBJ1-1; unclear D gene. This CDR3 region has 15 residues. Germline-derived CDR1 and CDR2 are SEHNR and FQNEAQ (reference sequence). Trimming removed 5 bases at V and 3 bases at J, with 16 bases between. CDR3 sequence: CASSNAGPRYTEAFF. CDR3 sequence (DNA): TGTGCCAGCAGCAACGCCGGCCCCCGGTACACTGAAGCTTTCTTT.

The rearrangement links TRBV6-5 to TRBJ1-1; no definite D call. Per the germline V gene, CDR1 is MNHEY and CDR2 is SVGAGI. V was cut by 8 bases and J by 4 bases, with 14 bases left in between. This CDR3 spans 13 amino acids. CDR3 in amino acids: CASFLGWGTEAFF. The CDR3 nucleotides are TGTGCCAGCTTCCTGGGTTGGGGCACTGAAGCTTTCTTT.

This clone was recorded only once. The chain recombines TRBV2 with TRBJ2-3; TRBD2 might be the D (7 bases). Trimming took off 11 bases at V and 4 bases at J, with 22 bases between the two ends. Germline V gene lookup returns CDR1 SNHLY and CDR2 FYNNEI. The CDR3 loop spans 15 amino acids. CDR3 in DNA: TGTGCCGACAGGCCTGGGGGGGGCTGGCCAGATACGCAGTATTTT. Translating it yields CADRPGGGWPDTQYF.

The chain couples TRBV25-1 to TRBJ2-4; D remains unclear. The J call may be faulty, since TRBJ2-7 better matches the DNA end. Germline V gives CDR1 MGHDK, CDR2 SYGVNS. This CDR3 has 12 amino acids. The CDR3 loop is CASSTVPYEQYF. The CDR3 DNA reads as TGTGCCAGCAGTACAGTTCCCTACGAGCAGTACTTC.

The chain has TRBV7-9 and TRBJ1-2, with D perhaps matching TRBD1 (5 bases). CDR1 and CDR2 from the germline V gene are SEHNR and FQNEAQ (reference sequence). CDR3 length equals 16 residues. V dropped 5 bases and J dropped 0 bases, with 16 bases sitting between them. CDR3 in amino acids: CASSPGTLEANYGYTF. The CDR3 nucleotides are TGTGCCAGCAGCCCGGGGACGTTGGAAGCTAACTATGGCTACACCTTC.

This clone was seen only a few times. V usage is TRBV7-2 and J usage is TRBJ2-7; D is uncertain. This CDR3 is built from 12 residues. V shed 3 bases and J shed 2 bases, with 5 bases lying between them. Germline V CDR1 and CDR2: SGHTA, FQGNSA. The DNA of the CDR3 is TGTGCCAGCAGCTTTTTAGCCTACGAGCAGTACTTC. It codes for CASSFLAYEQYF.

There are a few counts of this clone. V is TRBV7-9 and J is TRBJ1-2; 7 nucleotides align to TRBD1. Germline trimming cut 9 bases from V and 2 bases from J; bases unmatched to any gene: 3. The length of the CDR3 is 12 residues. CDR1 SEHNR and CDR2 FQNEAQ come from the germline V gene (reference sequence). Here the CDR3 DNA reads TGTGCCAGTGAACAGGGGAACTATGGCTACACCTTC. Its translation is CASEQGNYGYTF.

This chain connects TRBV21-1 to TRBJ2-3; TRBD2 is the table's D call and was not checked against the DNA. TRBV21-1 is a recognized pseudogene. There are 17 residues in the CDR3. The CDR3 DNA reads as TGTGCCAGCAGCACACGGGTGCGGACTCACCCCCTTGATACGCAGTATTTT. Protein product: CASSTRVRTHPLDTQYF.

This sequence joins TRBV7-9 and TRBJ1-4; D gene ambiguous. The germline V gene encodes CDR1 SEHNR and CDR2 FQNEAQ (reference sequence). The ends were cut back, 0 bases at V and 0 bases at J, with 8 bases in the middle. This CDR3 comprises 16 residues. CDR3 in DNA: TGTGCCAGCAGCTTAGCACAGTTTGCAACTAATGAAAAACTGTTTTTT. Translating gives CASSLAQFATNEKLFF.

The chain links TRBV19 to TRBJ2-2; a possible D gene is TRBD1 (6 bases). V was pared by 5 bases and J by 2 bases, with 12 bases between. The CDR3 runs to 15 residues. From germline, CDR1 is LNHDA and CDR2 SQIVND (reference sequence). The CDR3 loop reads CASSPRQDNTGELFF. The CDR3 DNA follows: TGTGCCAGTAGTCCAAGACAGGATAACACCGGGGAGCTGTTTTTT.

This clone was picked up a small number of times. The CDR3 nucleotides are TGTGCCAGTCAGGGGGCGGCCTACGAGCAGTACTTC. As protein: CASQGAAYEQYF. This chain connects TRBV6-5 to TRBJ2-7; 8 bases fit TRBD1. The CDR3 is 12 residues long. Germline-derived CDR1 and CDR2 are MNHEY and SVGAGI. J gave up 2 bases and V 9 bases, and 3 bases lay outside the gene matches.

A few counts support this clone. This chain connects TRBV29-1 to TRBJ2-7; D gene unclear. CDR1 is SQVTM, CDR2 ANQGSEA, per germline. Trimming shortened V by 6 bases and J by 6 bases, and 15 bases separated the two germline ends. The CDR3 is 12 amino acids. The CDR3 here is CSVPTPEGEQYF. In DNA, the CDR3 is TGCAGCGTGCCGACCCCAGAAGGCGAGCAGTACTTC.

The chain joins TRBV15 to TRBJ2-7, with D possibly matching TRBD1 (5 bases). This CDR3 has 13 amino acids. The germline V gene encodes CDR1 LNHNV and CDR2 YYDKDF (reference sequence). The V and J ends lost 4 bases and 7 bases respectively, with 14 bases between them. CDR3 DNA: TGTGCCACCAGCAACAGGAACCTACCTGAGCAGTACTTC. Translated, it gives CATSNRNLPEQYF.

The CDR3 DNA reads as TGTGCCAGCAGTATGGGGACTAGCGGGAGGGCCAATGAGCAGTTCTTC. Its protein is CASSMGTSGRANEQFF. V gene TRBV27 combines with J gene TRBJ2-1, with 16 positions matching TRBD2. The CDR3 has 16 amino acids. Germline CDR1 reads MNHEY; CDR2 reads SMNVEV (reference sequence). The trim removed 5 bases at V and 6 bases at J, leaving 4 bases unmatched.